The subject of this entry is one TCR beta chain. In its sample, this clone was seen once. What antigen it recognizes has not been identified. No base quality values were provided; no much bigger clone lies one nucleotide off. This sample is part of a study of blood T cell repertoires in COVID-19 (dated by TCRdb to the early 2020s). With respect to the entire study: Samples from collaborators originated in the United States, Italy and Spain and spanned both the acute and convalescent phases of COVID-19. The prospective study material was composed of cDNA or gDNA derived from T cells, B-cell-depleted T cells, or PBMCs. The dataset comprised deeply sampled blood TCRbeta repertoires from subjects exposed to, actively infected with, or recovered from COVID-19. The repertoires were released in a freely available public database meant as a resource for research on the immune response to SARS-CoV-2. Samples were obtained from the ongoing ImmuneRACE study (first 160 participants) and from 1,200 or so subjects provided by 6 global collaborators. Sample metadata almost always included a de-identified subject ID, COVID-19 status, age in years and sex. Where available, HLA class I and class II types were taken from metadata supplied by the sample provider and were not determined by assay-based typing.

The CDR3 measures 14 amino acids from cysteine to phenylalanine. The kept DNA is CDR3 alone, 42 bases in frame from the first base. The germline V and J ends show losses of 4 bases and 5 bases respectively, and no gene match explains 4 bases of the junction. CDR1 and CDR2 are drawn from the germline V gene: SNHLY, FYNNEI. In Seattle, one collaborating source enrolled patients while the infection was active and tracked those patients longitudinally over the course of disease. Whole blood was collected in K2EDTA tubes by collaborating institutions according to the institutions' own protocols. For TCRbeta analysis, collaborators shipped samples in one of three forms: frozen whole blood, isolated PBMCs, or DNA extracted from either of those sample types. TCRbeta CDR3 regions were amplified from genomic DNA by means of the immunoSEQ Assay, a bias-controlled multiplex PCR. As for the authors' bioinformatics: The number of nucleated cells in each sample was estimated by amplification of reference gene primers within the assay. Sequence reads were collapsed and filtered to measure the absolute abundance of every unique TCRbeta CDR3 rearrangement. For each sample, productive Simpson clonality was calculated as the square root of Simpson's diversity index across productive rearrangements. TCRdb took over this immuneACCESS table, retaining in-frame rearrangements with V and J assigned. Such tables are incomplete; in checked studies, under half of the missing clones stem from an unresolved V gene, and the remainder is unexplained. That table furnishes V, J and clone size, whereas the DNA furnished D and trimming. This sample holds approximately 150,000 clones; 75% to 85% were observed only once. The leading ten clones occupy 8.1% of the sample.

General study outcomes and caveats: Clinical and demographic metadata were provided uncurated, with the amount varying by source and participant.

The rearrangement joined TRBV2 to TRBJ1-1, and 10 bases in between align with TRBD1. Sequencing was carried out using peripheral blood. The source is a woman aged 55-69 years with COVID-19, enrolled during active disease. For the CDR3, the sequence is CASSVDRGRTEAFF. The DNA sequence reads TGTGCCAGCAGTGTCGACAGGGGGCGTACTGAAGCTTTCTTT.